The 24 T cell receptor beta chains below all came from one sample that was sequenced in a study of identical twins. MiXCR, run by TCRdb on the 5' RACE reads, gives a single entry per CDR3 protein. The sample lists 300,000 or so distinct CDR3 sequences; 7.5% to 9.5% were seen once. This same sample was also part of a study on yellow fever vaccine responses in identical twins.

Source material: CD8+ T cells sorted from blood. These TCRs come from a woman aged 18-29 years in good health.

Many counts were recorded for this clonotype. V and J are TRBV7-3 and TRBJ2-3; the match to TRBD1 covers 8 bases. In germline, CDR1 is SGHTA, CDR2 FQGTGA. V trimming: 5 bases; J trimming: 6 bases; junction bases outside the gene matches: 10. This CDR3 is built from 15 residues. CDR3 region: CASSLSRGRLDTQYF. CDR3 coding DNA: TGTGCCAGCAGCCTTAGCAGGGGGCGATTGGATACGCAGTATTTT.

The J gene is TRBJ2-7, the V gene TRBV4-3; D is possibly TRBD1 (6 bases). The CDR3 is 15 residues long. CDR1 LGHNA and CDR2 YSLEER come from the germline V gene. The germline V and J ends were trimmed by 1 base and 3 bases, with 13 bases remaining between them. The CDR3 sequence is CASSQVFGGGYEQYF. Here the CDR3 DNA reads TGCGCCAGCAGCCAAGTTTTTGGGGGCGGCTACGAGCAGTACTTC.

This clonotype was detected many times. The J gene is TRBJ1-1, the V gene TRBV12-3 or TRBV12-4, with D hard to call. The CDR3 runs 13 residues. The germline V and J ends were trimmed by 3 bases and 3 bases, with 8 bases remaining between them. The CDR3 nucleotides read TGTGCCAGCAGTTTTTTGCGGGACACTGAAGCTTTCTTT. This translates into CASSFLRDTEAFF.

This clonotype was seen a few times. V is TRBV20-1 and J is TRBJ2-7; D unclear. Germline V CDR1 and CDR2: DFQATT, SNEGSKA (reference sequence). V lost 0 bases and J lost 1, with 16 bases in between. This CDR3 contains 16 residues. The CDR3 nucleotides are TGCAGTGCTAGAGATTCTGGCCGTAACCCATCCTACGAGCAGTACTTC. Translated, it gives CSARDSGRNPSYEQYF.

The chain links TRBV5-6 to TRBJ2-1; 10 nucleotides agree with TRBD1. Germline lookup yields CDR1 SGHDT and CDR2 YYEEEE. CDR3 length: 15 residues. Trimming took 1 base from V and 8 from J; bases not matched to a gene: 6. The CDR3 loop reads CASSLPGQGFDEQFF. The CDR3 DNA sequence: TGTGCCAGCAGCTTGCCGGGACAGGGGTTCGATGAGCAGTTCTTC.

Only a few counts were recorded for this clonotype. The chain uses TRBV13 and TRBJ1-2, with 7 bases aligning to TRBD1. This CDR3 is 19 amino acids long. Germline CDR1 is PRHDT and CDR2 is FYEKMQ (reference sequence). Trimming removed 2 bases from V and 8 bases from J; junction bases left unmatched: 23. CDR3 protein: CASSLRSPGQPVPYGGYTF. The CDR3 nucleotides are TGTGCCAGCAGCTTAAGGAGCCCGGGACAGCCCGTACCCTATGGGGGCTACACCTTC.

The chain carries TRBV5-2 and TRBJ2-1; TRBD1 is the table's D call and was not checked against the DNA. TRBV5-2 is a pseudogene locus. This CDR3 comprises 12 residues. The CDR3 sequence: CAMGPGLHWQFF. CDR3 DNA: TGTGCCATGGGCCCCGGGCTCCACTGGCAGTTCTTC.

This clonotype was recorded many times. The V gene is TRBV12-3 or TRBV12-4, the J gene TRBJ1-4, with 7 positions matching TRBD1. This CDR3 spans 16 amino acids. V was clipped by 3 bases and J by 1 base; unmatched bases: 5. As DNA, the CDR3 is TGTGCCAGCAGTTTGTTGGGACAGCGAACTAATGAAAAACTGTTTTTT. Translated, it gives CASSLLGQRTNEKLFF.

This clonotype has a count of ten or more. CDR3 coding DNA: TGCGCCAGCAGTCTCCCCTGGGCAGTTGAAAACATTCAGTACTTC. It yields the protein CASSLPWAVENIQYF. The gene calls are TRBV5-1 and TRBJ2-4; the D is unclear. V lost 5 bases and J lost 5, with 17 bases in between. Looked up from germline, CDR1 is SGHRS and CDR2 is YFSETQ. The CDR3 has 15 amino acids.

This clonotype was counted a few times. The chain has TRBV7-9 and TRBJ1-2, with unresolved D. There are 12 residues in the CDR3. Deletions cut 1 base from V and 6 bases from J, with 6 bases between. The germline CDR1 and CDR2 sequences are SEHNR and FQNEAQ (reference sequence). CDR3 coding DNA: TGTGCCAGCAGCTTAGGGCCTAATGGCTACACCTTC. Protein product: CASSLGPNGYTF.

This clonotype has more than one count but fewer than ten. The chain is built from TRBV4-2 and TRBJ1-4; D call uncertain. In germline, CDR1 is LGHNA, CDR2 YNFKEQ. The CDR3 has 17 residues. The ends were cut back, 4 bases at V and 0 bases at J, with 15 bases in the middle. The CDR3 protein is CASSPTAGGSTNEKLFF. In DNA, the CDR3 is TGTGCCAGCAGCCCGACCGCGGGAGGTTCAACTAATGAAAAACTGTTTTTT.

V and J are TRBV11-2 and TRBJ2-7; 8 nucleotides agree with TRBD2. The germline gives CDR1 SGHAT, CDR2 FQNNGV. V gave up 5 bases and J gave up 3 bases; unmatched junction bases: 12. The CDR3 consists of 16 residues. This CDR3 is CASSPIVAGLFYEQYF. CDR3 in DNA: TGTGCCAGCAGCCCAATCGTAGCGGGACTATTCTACGAGCAGTACTTC.

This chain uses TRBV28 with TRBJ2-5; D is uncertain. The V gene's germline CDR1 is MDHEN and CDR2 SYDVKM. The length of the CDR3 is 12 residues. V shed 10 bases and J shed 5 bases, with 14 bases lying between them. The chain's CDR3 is CAINGPAETQYF. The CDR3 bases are TGTGCCATTAACGGACCGGCCGAGACCCAGTACTTC.

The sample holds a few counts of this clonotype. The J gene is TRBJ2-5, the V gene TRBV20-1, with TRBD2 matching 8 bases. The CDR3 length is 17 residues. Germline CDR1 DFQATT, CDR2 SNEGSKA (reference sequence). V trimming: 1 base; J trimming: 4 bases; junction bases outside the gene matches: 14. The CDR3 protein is CSARVIPGGPVGETQYF. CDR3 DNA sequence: TGCAGTGCTAGAGTCATACCGGGAGGGCCGGTAGGAGAGACCCAGTACTTC.

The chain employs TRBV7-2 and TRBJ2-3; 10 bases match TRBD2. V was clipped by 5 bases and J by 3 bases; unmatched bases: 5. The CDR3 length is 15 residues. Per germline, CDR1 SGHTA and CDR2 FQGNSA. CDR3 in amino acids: CASSVSSGSTDTQYF. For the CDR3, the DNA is TGTGCCAGCAGCGTCTCTAGCGGGAGTACAGATACGCAGTATTTT. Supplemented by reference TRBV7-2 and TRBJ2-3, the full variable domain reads GAGVSQSPSNKVTEKGKDVELRCDPISGHTALYWYRQSLGQGLEFLIYFQGNSAPDKSGLPSDRFSAERTGGSVSTLTIQRTQQEDSAVYLCASSVSSGSTDTQYFGPGTRLTVL.

CDR3: CASSVAAGYYNEQFF. The CDR3 bases are TGTGCCAGCAGCGTAGCTGCGGGTTACTACAATGAGCAGTTCTTC. The V call is TRBV9, the J call TRBJ2-1, with D tentatively TRBD2 (5 bases). The CDR3 has 15 amino acids. The V gene lost 0 bases and the J gene lost 3 bases, with 10 bases spanning the gap. CDR1 is SGDLS, CDR2 YYNGEE, per germline. The whole variable domain, filled in from reference TRBV9 and TRBJ2-1, reads DSGVTQTPKHLITATGQRVTLRCSPRSGDLSVYWYQQSLDQGLQFLIQYYNGEERAKGNILERFSAQQFPDLHSELNLSSLELGDSALYFCASSVAAGYYNEQFFGPGTRLTVL.

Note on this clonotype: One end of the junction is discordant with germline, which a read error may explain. The CDR3 nucleotides are TGTGCCAGCAGTTACGGTTGGAATGAGCAGTTATTC. Protein: CASSYGWNEQLF. The rearrangement uses TRBV6-2 or TRBV6-3 and TRBJ2-1, with D unclear. The CDR3 has 12 amino acids. Germline-derived CDR1 and CDR2 are MNHEY and SVGEGT.

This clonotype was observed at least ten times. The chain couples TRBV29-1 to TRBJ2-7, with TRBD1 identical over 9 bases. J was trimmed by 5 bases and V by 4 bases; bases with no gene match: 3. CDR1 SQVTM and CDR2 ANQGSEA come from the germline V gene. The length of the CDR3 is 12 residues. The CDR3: CSVGDRVHEQYF. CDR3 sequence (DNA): TGCAGCGTTGGGGACAGGGTCCACGAGCAGTACTTC.

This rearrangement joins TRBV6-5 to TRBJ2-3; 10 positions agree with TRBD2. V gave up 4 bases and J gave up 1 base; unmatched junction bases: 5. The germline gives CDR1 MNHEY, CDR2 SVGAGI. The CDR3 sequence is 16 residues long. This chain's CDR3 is CASSFLAGAGTDTQYF. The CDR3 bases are TGTGCCAGCAGTTTCCTAGCGGGGGCGGGCACAGATACGCAGTATTTT.

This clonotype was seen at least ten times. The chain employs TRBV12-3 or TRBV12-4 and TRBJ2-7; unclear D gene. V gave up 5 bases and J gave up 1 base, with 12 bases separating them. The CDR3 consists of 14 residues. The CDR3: CASSTRGSSYEQYF. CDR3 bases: TGTGCCAGCAGTACAAGAGGATCTTCCTACGAGCAGTACTTC.

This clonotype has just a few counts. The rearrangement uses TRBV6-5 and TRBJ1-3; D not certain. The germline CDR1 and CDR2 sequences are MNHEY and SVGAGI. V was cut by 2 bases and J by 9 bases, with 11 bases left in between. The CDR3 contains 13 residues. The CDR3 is CASSYGLGSTIYF. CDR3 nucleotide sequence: TGTGCCAGCAGTTACGGGCTGGGGAGCACCATATATTTT.

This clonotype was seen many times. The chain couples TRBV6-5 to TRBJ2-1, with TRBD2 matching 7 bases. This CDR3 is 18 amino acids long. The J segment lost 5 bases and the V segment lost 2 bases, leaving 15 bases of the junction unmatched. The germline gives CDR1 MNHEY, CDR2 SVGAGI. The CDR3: CASSYQRGPLLQHNEQFF. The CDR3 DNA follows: TGTGCCAGCAGTTACCAGCGGGGCCCCCTTTTGCAACACAATGAGCAGTTCTTC.

The CDR3 spells CASSSQGGGPVYEQFF. As DNA, the CDR3 is TGTGCCAGCAGCTCACAGGGAGGGGGCCCGGTTTATGAGCAGTTCTTC. The chain combines TRBV7-9 with TRBJ2-1; D tentatively fits TRBD1 or TRBD2 (7 bases each). CDR3 length equals 16 residues. The V end was cut by 4 bases, the J end by 8 bases, with 21 bases between. In germline, CDR1 is SEHNR, CDR2 FQNEAQ (reference sequence).

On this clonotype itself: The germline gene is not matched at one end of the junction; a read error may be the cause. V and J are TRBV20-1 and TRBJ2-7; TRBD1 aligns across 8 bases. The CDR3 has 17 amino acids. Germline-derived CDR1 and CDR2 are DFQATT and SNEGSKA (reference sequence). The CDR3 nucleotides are TGCTGTGCTAGAGAACGCTCGGACAGGGTTGAGTTCTACGAGCAGTACTTC. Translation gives CCARERSDRVEFYEQYF.